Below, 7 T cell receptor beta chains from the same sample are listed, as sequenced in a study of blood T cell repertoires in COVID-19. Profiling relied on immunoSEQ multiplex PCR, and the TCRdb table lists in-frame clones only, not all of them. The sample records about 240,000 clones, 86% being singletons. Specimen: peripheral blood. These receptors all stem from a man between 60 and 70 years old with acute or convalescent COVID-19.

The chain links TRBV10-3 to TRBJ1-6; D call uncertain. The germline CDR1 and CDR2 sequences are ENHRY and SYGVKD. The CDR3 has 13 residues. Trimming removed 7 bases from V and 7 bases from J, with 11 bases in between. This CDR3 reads CAINININSPLHF. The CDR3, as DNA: TGTGCCATCAACATAAACATAAATTCACCCCTCCACTTT.

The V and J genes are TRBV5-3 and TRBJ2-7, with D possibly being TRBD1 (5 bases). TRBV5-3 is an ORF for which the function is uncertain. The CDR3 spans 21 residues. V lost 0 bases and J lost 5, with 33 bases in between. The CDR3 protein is CARSLEGASGHRFSQPNEQYF. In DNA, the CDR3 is TGTGCCAGAAGCTTGGAAGGGGCGTCAGGACATAGGTTCTCCCAACCCAACGAGCAGTACTTC.

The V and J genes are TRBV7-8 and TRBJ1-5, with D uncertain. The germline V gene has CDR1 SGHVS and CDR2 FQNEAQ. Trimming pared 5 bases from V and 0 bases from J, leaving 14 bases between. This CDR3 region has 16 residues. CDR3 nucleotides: TGTGCCAGCAGCACGACGGCCAGGTATAGCAATCAGCCCCAGCATTTT. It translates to CASSTTARYSNQPQHF.

This CDR3 reads CASSAGRDTGTQYF. CDR3 coding DNA: TGTGCCAGCAGCGCCGGCCGGGACACAGGGACCCAGTACTTC. V usage is TRBV11-3 and J usage is TRBJ2-5; maybe TRBD1 (6 bases). V lost 5 bases and J lost 7, with 17 bases in between. The CDR3 extends over 14 amino acids. CDR1 SGHNT and CDR2 YENEEA come from the germline V gene.

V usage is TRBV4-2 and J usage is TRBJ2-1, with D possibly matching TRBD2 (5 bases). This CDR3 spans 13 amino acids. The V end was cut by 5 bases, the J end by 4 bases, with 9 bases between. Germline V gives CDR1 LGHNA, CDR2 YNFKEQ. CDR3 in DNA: TGTGCCAGCAGCTACGGACTTTACAATGAGCAGTTCTTC. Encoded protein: CASSYGLYNEQFF.

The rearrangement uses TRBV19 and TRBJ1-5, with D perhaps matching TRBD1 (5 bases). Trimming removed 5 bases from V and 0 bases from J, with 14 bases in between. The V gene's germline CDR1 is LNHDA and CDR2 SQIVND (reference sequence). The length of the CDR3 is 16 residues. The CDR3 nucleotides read TGTGCCAGTAGTTTAGGGGCCGACTATAGCAATCAGCCCCAGCATTTT. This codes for CASSLGADYSNQPQHF. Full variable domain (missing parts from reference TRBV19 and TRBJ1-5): DGGITQSPKYLFRKEGQNVTLSCEQNLNHDAMYWYRQDPGQGLRLIYYSQIVNDFQKGDIAEGYSVSREKKESFPLTVTSAQKNPTAFYLCASSLGADYSNQPQHFGDGTRLSIL.

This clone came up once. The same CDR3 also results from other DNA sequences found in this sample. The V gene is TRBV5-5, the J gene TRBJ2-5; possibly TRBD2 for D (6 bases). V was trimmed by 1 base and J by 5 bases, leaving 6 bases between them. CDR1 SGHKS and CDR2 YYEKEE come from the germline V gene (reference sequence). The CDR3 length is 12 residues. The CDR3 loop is CASSLREETQYF. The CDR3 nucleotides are TGTGCCAGCAGCTTGCGGGAGGAGACCCAGTACTTC.